The rows below give T cell receptor beta chains drawn from one sample of a study of blood T cell repertoires in COVID-19. Sequencing used immunoSEQ multiplex PCR; TCRdb keeps in-frame clones, though not all of them. The table includes tens of thousands of clones, approximately 84% detected once. The source material was peripheral blood. The origin of the receptors is a man between 65 and 80 years old with active or convalescent COVID-19. Each CDR3 is given with its conserved first and last residue. A D gene is named only where the DNA matches it firmly. Clone size is given for some rows only: seen once, a few or many times, or a class if the clone is expanded.

abundance	v_gene	len	j_gene	d_gene	CDR3nt	CDR3aa
-	TRBV28	14	TRBJ1-5	-	TGTGCCAGCAGGGGCTCTTATAGCAATCAGCCCCAGCATTTT	CASRGSYSNQPQHF
-	TRBV27	14	TRBJ2-7	-	TGTGCCAGCAGTTTAGGCGCAACTATCGGGGAGCAGTACTTC	CASSLGATIGEQYF
-	TRBV20-1	14	TRBJ1-6	-	TGCAGTGCTAGTGCGCGGTATAACAATTCACCCCTCCACTTT	CSASARYNNSPLHF
-	TRBV11-2	14	TRBJ1-4	-	TGTGCCAGCAGCTTAAGGAGGGATTGGGAAAAACTGTTTTTT	CASSLRRDWEKLFF
-	TRBV7-2	16	TRBJ2-3	TRBD2	TGTGCCAGCAGCTTAGTACTAGCGGGAGGTGGGGATACGCAGTATTTT	CASSLVLAGGGDTQYF
-	TRBV28	15	TRBJ2-7	-	-	CASSLGMGLLYEQYF
-	TRBV7-3	13	TRBJ1-1	-	TGTGCCAGCAGCGAAACTAGAAACACTGAAGCTTTCTTT	CASSETRNTEAFF
-	TRBV2	14	TRBJ1-2	TRBD1	TGTGCCAGCAGTGTGGGACAGGGAGTCTCGGGCTACACCTTC	CASSVGQGVSGYTF
few	TRBV6-5	14	TRBJ1-5	-	TGTGCCAGCAGCCCAGCGGGGGTTCATCAGCCCCAGCATTTT	CASSPAGVHQPQHF
-	TRBV5-1	17	TRBJ1-6	-	TGCGCCAGCAGCCCGGCTGCCGGGTCGATAAGTAATTCACCCCTCCACTTT	CASSPAAGSISNSPLHF
-	TRBV7-3	17	TRBJ2-2	TRBD1	TGTGCCAGCAGCCTAGATGGGACAGGGGGCCGCACCGGGGAGCTGTTTTTT	CASSLDGTGGRTGELFF
-	TRBV19	15	TRBJ2-1	TRBD1	TGTGCCAGTAGTATAGACAGGGGGCCCTACAATGAGCAGTTCTTC	CASSIDRGPYNEQFF
-	TRBV19	17	TRBJ1-5	TRBD1	TGTGCCAGTAGTATTAGGGACAGTAACTTGAGCAATCAGCCCCAGCATTTT	CASSIRDSNLSNQPQHF
-	TRBV28	14	TRBJ1-2	-	TGTGCCAGCAGTTTAACACCAAGTCTGTCTGGCTACACCTTC	CASSLTPSLSGYTF